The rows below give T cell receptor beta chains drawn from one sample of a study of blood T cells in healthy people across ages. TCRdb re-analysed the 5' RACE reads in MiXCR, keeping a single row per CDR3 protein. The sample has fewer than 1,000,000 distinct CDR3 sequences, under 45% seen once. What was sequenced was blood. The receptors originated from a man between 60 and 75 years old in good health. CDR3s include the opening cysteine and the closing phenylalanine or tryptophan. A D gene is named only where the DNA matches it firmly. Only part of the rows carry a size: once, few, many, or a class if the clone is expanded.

TGTGCCGCACGGGGGACTAGCACAGATACGCAGTATTTT	CAARGTSTDTQYF	TRBV7-2	.	TRBJ2-3	few
TGTGCCAGCAGTAAACAGGGTGCGAACACTGAAGCTTTCTTT	CASSKQGANTEAFF	TRBV25-1	.	TRBJ1-1	few
TGCGCCAGCAGCTTGGGCGGGGCCGAAAATCAGCCCCAGCATTTT	CASSLGGAENQPQHF	TRBV5-1	.	TRBJ1-5	.
TGTGCCAGCAGCGTAGGCCCTAGCGGGGGCCAGGCTTACGAGCAGTACTTC	CASSVGPSGGQAYEQYF	TRBV9	TRBD2	TRBJ2-7	many
TGCGCCAGCAGCCAAGGGCGGGGGGACAAGGAGCAGTACTTC	CASSQGRGDKEQYF	TRBV4-1	TRBD2	TRBJ2-7	few
TGTGCCAGCAGTCCAGGGAATACGCAGTATTTT	CASSPGNTQYF	TRBV9	.	TRBJ2-3	.
TGTGCCAGCAGCGCAGAGGGAGAAGGAGAGACCCAGTACTTC	CASSAEGEGETQYF	TRBV9	.	TRBJ2-5	few
TGTGCCAGCAGTTTCCGCCCCTCGCAGTATTTT	CASSFRPSQYF	TRBV27	.	TRBJ2-3	.
TGTGCCAGCAGCTTATCTCCTAGCACAGATACGCAGTATTTT	CASSLSPSTDTQYF	TRBV7-2	.	TRBJ2-3	.
TGCGCCAGCAGCTTCGGTCAGAACCAAGAGACCCAGTACTTC	CASSFGQNQETQYF	TRBV5-1	.	TRBJ2-5	few
TGTGCCAGCAGTATCCAGGGATACACCGGGGAGCTGTTTTTT	CASSIQGYTGELFF	TRBV12-3/TRBV12-4	.	TRBJ2-2	few
TGTGCCAGCAGTCTCCCTGCGGGGGGGCCGACCGGGGAGCTGTTTTTT	CASSLPAGGPTGELFF	TRBV6-5	TRBD2	TRBJ2-2	.
TGTGCCAGCAGTTACTCGTCATCCCTTGGCTACACCTTC	CASSYSSSLGYTF	TRBV6-2/TRBV6-3	.	TRBJ1-2	.
TGCAGCGTTGCTGGGAGCCCGGTGGAGACCCAGTACTTC	CSVAGSPVETQYF	TRBV29-1	.	TRBJ2-5	many
TGCAGCGTCGGGGTGGGCGGCGGCTACACCTTC	CSVGVGGGYTF	TRBV29-1	.	TRBJ1-2	few
TGTGCCAGCAGCGCCAAAGGAAGGGTATTCGAGCAGTACTTC	CASSAKGRVFEQYF	TRBV7-9	.	TRBJ2-7	few
TGTGCCAGCAGCTTAGGTGTACAGTCGGGGTCCGTGGACGAGCAGTACTTC	CASSLGVQSGSVDEQYF	TRBV7-9	.	TRBJ2-7	few
TGTGCCAGCAGGGACAGGGGGGCTAATGAAAAACTGTTTTTT	CASRDRGANEKLFF	TRBV25-1	TRBD1	TRBJ1-4	few
TGTGCCAGCAGCTTAGGGGTCCGGCAGGGGGGTTCTTTCTACCAGCAGTACTTC	CASSLGVRQGGSFYQQYF	TRBV7-2	.	TRBJ2-7	.
TGTGCCAGCAGTGGGGAGACGTTTTACGATACGCAGTATTTT	CASSGETFYDTQYF	TRBV25-1	.	TRBJ2-3	.